This T cell receptor beta chain is drawn from a study of CD8 T cells in Susac syndrome. General observations from the study: CD8+ clonal expansion in Susac was maximal in TEMRA cells and in active patients.

This clonotype showed up just once. As yet, its antigen is unknown. Germline CDR1 and CDR2: DFQATT and SNEGSKA (reference sequence). The CDR3 sequence is 14 residues long. J was trimmed by 0 bases and V by 7 bases; bases with no gene match: 7. The RNA, roughly 0.45 to 1 ug, was put through reverse transcription using random hexamers. TCRdb re-analysed the immunoSEQ multiplex PCR reads in MiXCR, keeping a single row per CDR3 protein. The sample contains tens of thousands of distinct CDR3 sequences, 95% of which appear only once. This clonotype originated in a human donor with Susac syndrome. Sequenced: CD8+ T cells from PBMCs. The V gene is TRBV20-1, the J gene TRBJ2-3, with TRBD2 matching 7 bases. Here the CDR3 reads CSGTRASSTDTQYF. The CDR3 DNA reads TGCAGTGGGACTAGGGCCTCTAGCACAGATACGCAGTATTTT.